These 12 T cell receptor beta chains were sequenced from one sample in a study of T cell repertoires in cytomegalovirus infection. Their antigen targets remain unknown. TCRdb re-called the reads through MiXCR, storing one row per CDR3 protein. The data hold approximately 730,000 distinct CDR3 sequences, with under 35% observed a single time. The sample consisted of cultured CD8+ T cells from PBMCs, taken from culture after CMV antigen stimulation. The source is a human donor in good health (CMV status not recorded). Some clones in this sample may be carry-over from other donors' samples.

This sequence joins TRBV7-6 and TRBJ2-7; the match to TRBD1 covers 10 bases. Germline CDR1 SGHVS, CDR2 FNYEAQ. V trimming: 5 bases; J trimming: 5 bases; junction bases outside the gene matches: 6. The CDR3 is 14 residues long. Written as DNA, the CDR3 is TGTGCCAGCAGCCCCGGGACAGGGGAAGACGAGCAGTACGTC. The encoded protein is CASSPGTGEDEQYV.

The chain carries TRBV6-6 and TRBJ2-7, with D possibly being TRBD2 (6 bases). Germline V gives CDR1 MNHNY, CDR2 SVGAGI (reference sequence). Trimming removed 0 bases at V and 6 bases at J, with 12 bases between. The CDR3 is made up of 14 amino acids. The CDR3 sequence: CASSYSGGLGEQYF. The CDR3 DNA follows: TGTGCCAGCAGTTACTCGGGGGGTCTGGGCGAGCAGTACTTC.

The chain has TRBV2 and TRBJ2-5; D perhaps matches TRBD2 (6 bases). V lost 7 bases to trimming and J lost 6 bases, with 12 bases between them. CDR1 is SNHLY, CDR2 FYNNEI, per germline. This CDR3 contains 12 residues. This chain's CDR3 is CASKEGVKTQYF. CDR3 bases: TGTGCCAGCAAGGAGGGTGTGAAGACCCAGTACTTC.

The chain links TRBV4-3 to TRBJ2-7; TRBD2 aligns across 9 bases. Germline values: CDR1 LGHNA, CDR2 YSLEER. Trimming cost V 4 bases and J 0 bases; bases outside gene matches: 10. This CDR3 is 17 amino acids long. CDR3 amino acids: CASSPAEGGGVSYEQYV. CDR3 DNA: TGCGCCAGCAGCCCAGCCGAGGGCGGGGGGGTCTCCTACGAGCAGTACGTC.

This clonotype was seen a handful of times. The CDR3 DNA follows: TGTGCCAGCAGTTACGTCCCCACGAGCACAGATACGCAGTATTTT. As protein: CASSYVPTSTDTQYF. The chain joins TRBV6-5 to TRBJ2-3; D unresolved. The CDR3 consists of 15 residues. In germline, CDR1 is MNHEY, CDR2 SVGAGI. The ends were cut back, 2 bases at V and 0 bases at J, with 9 bases in the middle.

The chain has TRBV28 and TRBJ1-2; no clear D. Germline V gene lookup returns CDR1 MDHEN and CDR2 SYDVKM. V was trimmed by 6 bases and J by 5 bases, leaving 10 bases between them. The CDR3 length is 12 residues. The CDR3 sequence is CASRIPGYGYTF. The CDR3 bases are TGTGCCAGCAGGATTCCAGGTTATGGCTACACCTTC.

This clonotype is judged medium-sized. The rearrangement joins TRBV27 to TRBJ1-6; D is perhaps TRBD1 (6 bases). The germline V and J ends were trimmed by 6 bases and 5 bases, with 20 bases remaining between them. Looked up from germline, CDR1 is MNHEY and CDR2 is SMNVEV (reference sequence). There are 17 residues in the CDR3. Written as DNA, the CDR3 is TGTGCCAGCAGAACTTACGCCGCCGGGGACAATAATTCACCCCTCCACTTT. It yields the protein CASRTYAAGDNNSPLHF.

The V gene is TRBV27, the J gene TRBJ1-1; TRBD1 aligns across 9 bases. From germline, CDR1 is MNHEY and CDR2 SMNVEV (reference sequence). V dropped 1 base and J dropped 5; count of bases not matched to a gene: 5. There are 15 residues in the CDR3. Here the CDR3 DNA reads TGTGCCAGCAGTTTATTGGGGACAGGGAAGACTGAAGCTTTCTTT. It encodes CASSLLGTGKTEAFF.

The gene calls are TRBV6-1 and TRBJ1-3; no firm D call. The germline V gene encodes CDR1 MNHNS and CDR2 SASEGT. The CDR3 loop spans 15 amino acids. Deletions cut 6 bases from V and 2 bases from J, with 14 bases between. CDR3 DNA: TGTGCCAGCAGGGACCTTGGATCTCCTGGAAACACCATATATTTT. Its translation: CASRDLGSPGNTIYF.

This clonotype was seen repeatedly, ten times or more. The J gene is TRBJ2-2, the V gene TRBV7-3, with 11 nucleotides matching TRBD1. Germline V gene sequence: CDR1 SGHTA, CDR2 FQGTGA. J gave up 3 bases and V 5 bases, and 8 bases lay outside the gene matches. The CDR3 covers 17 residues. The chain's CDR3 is CASSKGTGGGYTGELFF. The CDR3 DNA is TGTGCCAGCAGCAAAGGGACAGGGGGAGGATACACCGGGGAGCTGTTTTTT.

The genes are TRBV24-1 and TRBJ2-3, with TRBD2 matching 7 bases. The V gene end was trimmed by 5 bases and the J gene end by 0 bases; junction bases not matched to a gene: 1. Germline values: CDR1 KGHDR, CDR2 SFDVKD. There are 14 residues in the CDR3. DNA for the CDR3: TGTGCCACCAGTGTGCGGGGGAGCACAGATACGCAGTATTTT. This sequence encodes CATSVRGSTDTQYF.

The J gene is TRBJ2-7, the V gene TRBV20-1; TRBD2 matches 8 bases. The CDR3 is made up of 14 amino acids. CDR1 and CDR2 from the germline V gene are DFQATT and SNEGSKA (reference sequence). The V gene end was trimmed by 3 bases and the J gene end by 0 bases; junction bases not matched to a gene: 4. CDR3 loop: CSASLAGSSYEQYV. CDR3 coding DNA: TGCAGTGCTAGCTTAGCGGGGAGCTCCTACGAGCAGTACGTC.